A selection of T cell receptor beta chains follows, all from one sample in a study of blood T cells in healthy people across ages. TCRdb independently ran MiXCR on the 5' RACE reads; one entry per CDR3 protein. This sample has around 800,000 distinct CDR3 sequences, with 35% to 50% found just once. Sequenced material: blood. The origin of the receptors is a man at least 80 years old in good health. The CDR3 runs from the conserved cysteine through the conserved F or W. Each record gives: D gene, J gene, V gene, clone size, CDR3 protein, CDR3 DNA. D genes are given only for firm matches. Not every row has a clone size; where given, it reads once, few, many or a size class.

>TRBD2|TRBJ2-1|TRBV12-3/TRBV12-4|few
CASSLAQVAGAVDEQFF
TGTGCCAGCAGTTTAGCGCAGGTAGCGGGAGCGGTCGATGAGCAGTTCTTC
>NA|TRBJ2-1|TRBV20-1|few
CSARYPGPNEQFF
TGCAGTGCTAGATATCCGGGGCCCAATGAGCAGTTCTTC
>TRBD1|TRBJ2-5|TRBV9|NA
CASSVGMAGGQETQYF
TGTGCCAGCAGCGTAGGGATGGCAGGGGGACAAGAGACCCAGTACTTC
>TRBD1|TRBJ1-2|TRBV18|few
CASSPVDRGPGGYTF
TGCGCCAGCTCACCTGTGGACAGGGGGCCCGGGGGCTACACCTTC
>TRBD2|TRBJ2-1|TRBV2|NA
CACSGERESNEQFF
TGTGCCTGCAGTGGTGAGCGGGAGTCCAATGAGCAGTTCTTC
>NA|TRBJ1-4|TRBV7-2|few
CASSLVVDEKLFF
TGTGCCAGCAGCCTGGTAGTGGATGAAAAACTGTTTTTT
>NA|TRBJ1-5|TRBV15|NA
CATSREIGQFNQPQHF
TGTGCCACCAGCAGAGAAATAGGACAGTTCAATCAGCCCCAGCATTTT
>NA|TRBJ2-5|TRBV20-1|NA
CSAIVEKETQYF
TGCAGTGCTATTGTAGAAAAAGAGACCCAGTACTTC
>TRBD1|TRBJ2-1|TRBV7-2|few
CASSLNSGQGYNEQFF
TGTGCCAGCAGCCTAAATTCGGGACAGGGCTACAATGAGCAGTTCTTC
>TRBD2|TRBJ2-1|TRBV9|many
CASSVDTGLAIGEQFF
TGTGCCAGCAGCGTAGATACCGGACTAGCCATAGGTGAGCAGTTCTTC
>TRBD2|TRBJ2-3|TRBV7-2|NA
CASSLGTSGAGWDTQYF
TGTGCCAGCAGCTTAGGGACTAGCGGGGCCGGTTGGGATACGCAGTATTTT
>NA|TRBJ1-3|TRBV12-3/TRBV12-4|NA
CASSSVGHGNTIYF
TGTGCCAGCAGTTCGGTTGGACACGGAAACACCATATATTTT
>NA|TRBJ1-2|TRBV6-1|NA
CASSEGTDHYGYTF
TGTGCCAGCAGTGAAGGGACAGATCACTATGGCTACACCTTC
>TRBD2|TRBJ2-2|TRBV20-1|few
CSARELGTSDYTGELFF
TGCAGTGCTAGAGAACTCGGGACTAGTGATTACACCGGGGAGCTGTTTTTT
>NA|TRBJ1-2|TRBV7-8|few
CASSSGVYYGYTF
TGTGCCAGCAGCTCAGGAGTGTACTATGGCTACACCTTC
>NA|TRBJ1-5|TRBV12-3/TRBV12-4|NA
CASSQGLQGEPQHF
TGTGCCAGCAGCCAAGGACTACAGGGTGAGCCCCAGCATTTT
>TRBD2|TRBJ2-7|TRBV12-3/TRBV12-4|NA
CASRRDYYERYF
TGTGCCAGCAGGCGGGACTACTACGAGCGGTACTTC
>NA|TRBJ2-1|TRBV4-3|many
CASSQQLVGVGNEQFF
TGCGCCAGCAGCCAACAACTAGTGGGAGTTGGGAATGAGCAGTTCTTC
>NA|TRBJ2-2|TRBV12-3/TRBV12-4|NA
CASSFLAGAGELFF
TGTGCCAGCAGTTTTCTCGCTGGGGCCGGGGAGCTGTTTTTT
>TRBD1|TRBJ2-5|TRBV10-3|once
CAISSDRGQETQYF
TGTGCCATCAGTTCCGACAGGGGCCAAGAGACCCAGTACTTC
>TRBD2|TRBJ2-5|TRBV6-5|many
CASSYSTLAGTEETQYF
TGTGCCAGCAGTTACTCGACACTAGCGGGAACTGAAGAGACCCAGTACTTC
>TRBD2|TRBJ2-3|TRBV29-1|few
CSVWTSGRAEGTQYF
TGCAGCGTGTGGACTAGCGGGAGGGCCGAGGGTACGCAGTATTTT
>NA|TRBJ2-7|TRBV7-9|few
CASSFNRDEQYF
TGTGCCAGCAGCTTCAACCGCGACGAGCAGTACTTC
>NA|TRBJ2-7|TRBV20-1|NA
CSAPHEGRNEQYF
TGCAGTGCTCCGCACGAGGGGCGGAACGAGCAGTACTTC
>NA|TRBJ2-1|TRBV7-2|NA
CASSVVSYNEHFF
TGTGCCAGCAGCGTGGTCTCCTACAATGAGCATTTCTTC
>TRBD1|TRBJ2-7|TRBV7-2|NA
CASRFKGTGSSYEQYF
TGTGCCAGCAGGTTTAAGGGGACAGGGAGCTCCTACGAGCAGTACTTC
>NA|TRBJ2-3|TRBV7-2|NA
CASSHRWTDTQYF
TGTGCCAGCAGCCACCGGTGGACAGATACGCAGTATTTT
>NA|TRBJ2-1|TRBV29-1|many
CSVEVVVPEQFF
TGCAGCGTTGAAGTGGTGGTCCCCGAGCAGTTCTTC
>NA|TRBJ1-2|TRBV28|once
CASSSYRTMNYGYTF
TGTGCCAGCAGTTCATACAGGACAATGAACTATGGCTACACCTTC
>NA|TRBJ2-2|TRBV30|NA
CAWRDPGTFPNTGELFF
TGTGCCTGGAGAGACCCCGGGACTTTCCCTAACACCGGGGAGCTGTTTTTT
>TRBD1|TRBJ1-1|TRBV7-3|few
CASKIDRENTEAFF
TGTGCCAGCAAAATTGACAGGGAAAACACTGAAGCTTTCTTT
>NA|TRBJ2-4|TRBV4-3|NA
CASSQVLSSRTIQYF
TGCGCCAGCAGCCAAGTCTTGTCTAGCAGGACTATTCAGTACTTC
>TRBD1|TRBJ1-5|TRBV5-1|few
CASSWDRGQPQHF
TGCGCCAGCAGCTGGGACAGAGGGCAGCCCCAGCATTTT
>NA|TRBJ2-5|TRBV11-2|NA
CASSSWTAGQETHYF
TGTGCCAGCAGCTCCTGGACGGCCGGACAAGAGACCCACTACTTC
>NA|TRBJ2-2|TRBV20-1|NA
CSASTFDSVALQGTGELFF
TGCAGTGCTAGCACCTTCGACAGTGTCGCTCTACAGGGCACCGGGGAGCTGTTTTTT
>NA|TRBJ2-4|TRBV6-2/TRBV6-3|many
CASSYPSGFTRIQYF
TGTGCCAGCAGTTACCCCAGCGGCTTCACCCGTATTCAGTACTTC
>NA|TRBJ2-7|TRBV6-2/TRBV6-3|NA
CASNPPDTYEQYF
TGTGCCAGCAACCCGCCGGACACCTACGAGCAGTACTTC
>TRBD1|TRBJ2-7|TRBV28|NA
CASRKGQGNSYEQYF
TGTGCCAGCAGAAAGGGACAGGGGAACTCCTACGAGCAGTACTTC
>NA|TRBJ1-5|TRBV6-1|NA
CASSAQGHNQPQHF
TGTGCCAGCAGTGCCCAGGGCCACAATCAGCCCCAGCATTTT
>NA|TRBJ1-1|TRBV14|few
CASSATGWTEAFF
TGTGCCAGCAGCGCAACAGGGTGGACTGAAGCTTTCTTT
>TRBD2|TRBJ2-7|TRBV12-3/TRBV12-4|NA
CASSHILSSGGYEQYF
TGTGCCAGCAGTCACATTCTTTCTAGCGGGGGTTACGAGCAGTACTTC
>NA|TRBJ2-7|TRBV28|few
CASSSNREYSYEQYF
TGTGCCAGCAGTTCGAACCGGGAATACTCCTACGAGCAGTACTTC
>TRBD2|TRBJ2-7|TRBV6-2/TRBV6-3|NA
CASSVSGRLNEQYF
TGTGCCAGCAGTGTCAGCGGGAGGCTCAATGAGCAGTACTTC
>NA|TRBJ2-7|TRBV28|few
CASSTARGHEQYF
TGTGCCAGCAGTACGGCCCGCGGCCACGAGCAGTACTTC
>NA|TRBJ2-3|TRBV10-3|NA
CAIRKGWDTDTQYF
TGTGCCATCAGGAAGGGGTGGGACACAGATACGCAGTATTTT
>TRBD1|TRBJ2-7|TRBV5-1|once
CACSFGQGADEQYF
TGCGCCTGCAGCTTCGGACAGGGGGCCGACGAGCAGTACTTC
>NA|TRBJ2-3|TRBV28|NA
CASSHQNSDTQYF
TGTGCCAGCTCCCATCAGAATTCAGATACGCAGTATTTT
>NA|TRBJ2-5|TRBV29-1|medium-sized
CSVEGSGYRDKTQYF
TGCAGCGTTGAAGGTAGCGGCTACAGGGACAAGACCCAGTACTTC